This TCR beta chain was identified during a study of shared clonotypes between healthy human individuals (TCRdb year 2020). For context, the study as a whole: The cohort included a few men and two women between 18 and 49 years of age. For each donor, CD4 naive and CD4 memory were each given three plates, CD8 naive was given two plates, and CD8 memory was given one plate. The study deeply sequenced blood TCR repertoires of about 5 healthy adults to estimate repertoire size and the extent of clonotype sharing between individuals. Libraries were prepared and TCR repertoires were sequenced by different laboratories using diverse techniques, in order to increase sequencing depth and limit assay-specific biases. Between about 0.8 and 9 billion PBMCs per donor were obtained by leukapheresis. General study outcomes and caveats: Sampling was restricted to blood, and TCR repertoires in tissue are likely to differ from TCR repertoires in blood. Compared with non-shared clonotypes, the clonotypes found in all four sorted-subset donors had higher generation probabilities. Larger estimated clonotype richness was generally found for naive subsets than for memory subsets. Across four donors, roughly 5.1% of naive CD4, around 3.3% of naive CD8, about 2.3% of memory CD4, and about 0.4% of memory CD8 clonotypes were shared. Incomplete sequencing was indicated by rarefaction of sorted-subset datasets, despite the large sequencing depth. The small number of donors limited the genetic and exposure-history diversity represented. Pairwise subsampling led to the expectation that sequencing depth would affect the degree of clonotype sharing among donors.

In the case of this clone: No cognate antigen has been identified for it. Nothing much larger sits one base from this clone, and base qualities are not available.

Donors were healthy HIV-negative adults with no recently reported acute infections or vaccinations. Only Caucasian adults living in Nashville, Tennessee, USA were represented among the donors. CD4+ T cells were enriched through magnetic negative selection, after which naive cells were positively selected on CD45RA and the remaining negative fraction served as the memory subset. Blood was obtained by leukapheresis, after which PBMCs were separated by Ficoll-Histopaque density gradient centrifugation and cryopreserved in liquid nitrogen vapor phase. Analytical flow cytometry was used to check the purity and quantity of each magnetically sorted T cell population. Each sorted fraction had its genomic DNA isolated and then quantified by UV absorbance on a Nanodrop 2000c. Using the deep immunoSEQ assay, TCR CDR3 regions were amplified from genomic DNA by multiplex PCR. Extracted genomic DNA from each cell subset was distributed evenly across all wells of several immunoSEQ 96-well plates, and each plate was treated as a replicate. For sorted subsets, each replicate PCR was loaded with about 0.2 ug genomic DNA, equivalent to 30,000 or so T cell genomes. Purified libraries were quantified with a Qubit 3.0 fluorometer, sized on a Bioanalyzer 2100, and re-quantified with the KAPA Library Quantification kit. Each immunoSEQ 96-well plate was sequenced on its own single-read 150-cycle Illumina NextSeq 550 flow cell. The authors processed their data as follows. Because the immunoSEQ output included only junctional sequences and no quality scores, the filtering could not be the same as the filtering used for full-length reads. Sequences were annotated with PyIR, a Python wrapper for IgBLAST v1.9, using IMGT germline references to assign V/J genes and CDR3. Any read was removed if the V/J assignment was weak (E-value above 1e-6), the CDR3 was missing, or the read contained stop codons, out-of-frame junctions, or ambiguous translated residues. V3J clonotypes were defined by identical inferred V gene, J gene, and CDR3 amino acid sequence. Percentage overlap between repertoires was calculated by dividing the number of shared unique clonotypes by the size of the smaller repertoire. Repertoire richness was assessed with RTK rarefaction, the Chao1 estimator, and Recon v2.1 estimates of unobserved clonotypes. For all TCRbeta clonotypes obtained by the gDNA method from four donors, generation probabilities were computed with OLGA. The clones in this table, taken by TCRdb from immuneACCESS, are in-frame only. Not every clone is retained; where verified, under half of the shortfall comes from an unresolved V gene, and the cause of the rest is unknown. D and trimming were read from the DNA, whereas the V and J calls and clone size are those reported in that table. The sample table contains more than 2,000,000 clones; only one count was recorded for around nine tenths of them. Over 0.12% of the sample goes to the ten largest clones.

Inclusive of the bounding cysteine and phenylalanine, the CDR3 is 17 residues long. Only CDR3 DNA remains: 51 bases, in frame from the first base. The germline V gene specifies SGDLS as CDR1 and YYNGEE as CDR2. V ends up 4 bases short and J 1 base short, with an unmatched junction base count of 7. The sequence joins TRBV9 to TRBJ2-5; 13 bases in the junction line up with TRBD2. The sequence derives from a man younger than 35 in good health. The sample taken for sequencing was naive CD4+ T cells sorted from blood. The sample's cell subset or site label, decoded: CD45RA+ positively selected. DNA sequence: TGTGCCAGCAGCCCCCGGACTAGCGGGGGTTTCCAAGAGACCCAGTACTTC. Its coded protein is CASSPRTSGGFQETQYF. The full variable domain, completed from the reference TRBV9 and TRBJ2-5 proteins outside the CDR3, reads DSGVTQTPKHLITATGQRVTLRCSPRSGDLSVYWYQQSLDQGLQFLIQYYNGEERAKGNILERFSAQQFPDLHSELNLSSLELGDSALYFCASSPRTSGGFQETQYFGPGTRLLVL.